This T cell receptor (beta chain) was sequenced for a study of cytomegalovirus exposure and HLA in healthy donors. Primers for the PCR totalled 60 Vbeta and 13 Jbeta. Data came from immunoSEQ multiplex PCR; TCRdb stores just in-frame clones and leaves some out. The sample shows roughly 120,000 clones, more than 70% of them seen only once. Note on this clone: Its antigen is as yet unknown. Other nucleotide sequences from this sample produce the same CDR3.

Study-level results: In a later analysis, fewer than 20,000 TCR beta sequences were associated with HLA alleles at 0.05 false discovery rate. In a later analysis, HLA-associated TCR beta chains were more clonally expanded than equally common others. Evidence from a later analysis indicated that most CMV-associated TCR beta chains looked HLA-restricted.

V was trimmed by 0 bases and J by 2 bases, leaving 11 bases between them. The germline V gene encodes CDR1 SGHRS and CDR2 YFSETQ. The CDR3 extends over 15 amino acids. This TCR derives from a man aged 45-65 years in good health and CMV-seropositive. What was sequenced was PBMCs. The chain combines TRBV5-1 with TRBJ1-1; D remains ambiguous. CDR3 amino acids: CASSLDAGGNTEAFF. CDR3 coding DNA: TGCGCCAGCAGCTTGGACGCAGGAGGCAACACTGAAGCTTTCTTT.